This T cell receptor (beta chain) was profiled in a study of spatial heterogeneity in lung cancer. This clonotype was found many times. Since the library was made to target alpha chains, this beta chain is a stray read and its abundance is not meaningful. Regarding time point: sample taken at primary tumor resection. Whole RNA from tumor, nontumor lung or frozen PBMC was sequenced unsorted. TCRdb analysed the 5' RACE reads with MiXCR anew, one entry per CDR3 protein. The sample has under 13,000 distinct CDR3 sequences; around 5.8% are singletons. Germline-derived CDR1 and CDR2 are MNHEY and SVGAGI. The CDR3 loop spans 11 amino acids. V dropped 3 bases and J dropped 5 bases, with 4 bases sitting between them.

The chain has TRBV6-5 and TRBJ2-5; D is ambiguous. The TCR sequence derives from a male donor with early-stage non-small cell lung cancer. This material consisted of PBMCs, taken at surgery. The CDR3 coding sequence is TGTGCCAGCAGTTATCGGGAGACCCAGTACTTC. Residues: CASSYRETQYF.